In this sample, the clone carrying this T cell receptor (beta chain) turned up many times. Its antigen is not known. The data were obtained in a study of T cell repertoires in cytomegalovirus infection. Study-wide background: HLA-B-restricted CMV epitopes that are well studied were used alongside recently identified HLA-C-restricted ones. Indications came from public TCR beta signatures; they pointed to CMV infection and to a matching HLA type.

TCRdb re-analysed the reads in MiXCR, keeping a single row per CDR3 protein. The profile shows around 710,000 distinct CDR3 sequences, about 27% of them singletons. Germline lookup yields CDR1 MNHNS and CDR2 SASEGT. The CDR3 is made up of 14 amino acids. V was pared by 6 bases and J by 7 bases, with 11 bases of the junction left unmatched. Study-wide results and limits: HLA-C-restricted, CMV-specific TCR beta clonotypes were dominant ex vivo. Pooled public TCR beta family frequency picked out CMV carriers with the relevant HLA.

The chain links TRBV6-1 to TRBJ1-2; 7 bases line up with TRBD1. The TCR was taken from a human donor in good health (CMV status not recorded). Some clones in this sample may be carry-over from other donors' samples. The sample was cultured CD8+ T cells from PBMCs, taken from culture after CMV antigen stimulation. CDR3 sequence: CASRRQGEVPGYTF. As DNA, the CDR3 is TGTGCCAGCAGGCGACAGGGCGAGGTTCCTGGCTACACCTTC.